A selection of T cell receptor beta chains follows, all from one sample in a study of beta chain features in type 1 diabetes. Here immunoSEQ multiplex PCR was the method, and the copy in TCRdb shows in-frame clones only, minus some. Of 850,000 to 900,000 clones listed, 15% to 20% are singletons. The material sequenced was naive CD4+ T cells from blood. These receptors were collected from a woman aged 18 to 35 in good health. CDR3s include the opening cysteine and the closing phenylalanine or tryptophan. Each record gives: J gene, clone size, D gene, V gene, CDR3 protein, CDR3 DNA. The D gene is left open where the match is weak. Clone sizes are given selectively: once, few, many, or a class where the clone is expanded.

>TRBJ2-1|-|-|TRBV27
CASSLSIIWSSYNEQFF
TGTGCCAGCAGTTTATCGATAATCTGGAGCTCCTACAATGAGCAGTTCTTC
>TRBJ2-5|-|-|TRBV28
CASSLARGVVETQYF
TGTGCCAGCAGTTTGGCTAGAGGGGTGGTAGAGACCCAGTACTTC
>TRBJ2-1|once|-|TRBV5-8
CASASRGSGFDEQFF
TGTGCCAGCGCCAGTAGGGGGTCCGGGTTCGATGAGCAGTTCTTC
>TRBJ2-7|few|-|TRBV6-5
CASRSGINYEQYF
TGTGCCAGCAGGTCAGGGATAAACTACGAGCAGTACTTC
>TRBJ2-3|-|-|TRBV2
CASSLLGRSDTQYF
TGTGCCAGCAGTCTATTAGGGAGATCAGATACGCAGTATTTT
>TRBJ2-2|few|-|TRBV7-2
CASSFSGTNTGELFF
TGTGCCAGCAGCTTCAGCGGTACGAACACCGGGGAGCTGTTTTTT
>TRBJ2-1|few|TRBD2|TRBV4-1
CASSQVGVAGEDEQFF
TGCGCCAGCAGCCAAGTGGGTGTAGCGGGAGAGGATGAGCAGTTCTTC
>TRBJ2-3|-|-|TRBV5-6
CASSLIRQIYTDTQYF
TGTGCCAGCAGCTTGATCCGACAGATTTACACAGATACGCAGTATTTT
>TRBJ2-1|-|TRBD1|TRBV10-3
CAISAGQGLILSSYNEQFF
TGTGCCATCAGTGCCGGACAGGGTTTAATTCTAAGCTCCTACAATGAGCAGTTCTTC
>TRBJ1-1|few|-|TRBV5-4
CASRPEGRGNTEAFF
TGTGCCAGCAGGCCAGAGGGGAGGGGGAACACTGAAGCTTTCTTT
>TRBJ1-1|few|TRBD1|TRBV6-5
CATFRGSTEAFF
TGTGCCACCTTCAGGGGGTCCACTGAAGCTTTCTTT
>TRBJ2-7|-|-|TRBV19
CASSLSNGESYEQYF
TGTGCCAGTAGTCTCAGTAATGGGGAATCCTACGAGCAGTACTTC
>TRBJ2-7|-|TRBD2|TRBV18
CASSPGTSESYEQYF
TGTGCCAGCTCACCCGGGACTAGCGAGTCCTACGAGCAGTACTTC
>TRBJ2-1|few|TRBD2|TRBV4-2
CASSLSLAAGGQNEQFF
TGTGCCAGCAGCCTCTCTCTAGCGGCGGGAGGGCAGAATGAGCAGTTCTTC
>TRBJ2-7|few|-|TRBV10-3
CAAAMPGGEQYF
TGTGCCGCAGCAATGCCCGGTGGGGAGCAGTACTTC
>TRBJ1-1|-|TRBD1|TRBV29-1
CSTVGTANTEAFF
TGCAGCACCGTGGGGACAGCGAACACTGAAGCTTTCTTT
>TRBJ1-2|few|TRBD1|TRBV28
CASRHRGHGYTF
TGTGCCAGCAGGCACAGGGGCCATGGCTACACCTTC
>TRBJ1-5|few|-|TRBV18
CASSPQGDQPQHF
TGTGCCAGCTCCCCACAGGGAGATCAGCCCCAGCATTTT
>TRBJ1-2|few|TRBD1|TRBV6-5
CASTRQGSVGNGYTF
TGTGCCAGCACCCGACAGGGTTCCGTCGGGAATGGCTACACCTTC
>TRBJ2-2|-|-|TRBV27
CASSLGRDGTGELFF
TGTGCCAGCAGTTTAGGGCGGGATGGGACCGGGGAGCTGTTTTTT
>TRBJ2-1|few|TRBD2|TRBV19
CASSMVFSSGGGGTEQFF
TGTGCCAGTAGTATGGTATTCTCTAGCGGGGGTGGAGGCACTGAGCAGTTCTTC
>TRBJ2-7|-|-|TRBV11-1
CASSLGQNYEQYF
TGTGCCAGCAGCTTAGGACAGAACTACGAGCAGTACTTC
>TRBJ2-3|few|-|TRBV15
CATRGADNTDTQYF
TGTGCCACCCGAGGAGCGGACAACACAGATACGCAGTATTTT
>TRBJ2-3|few|-|TRBV2
CASSDNTDTQYF
TGTGCCAGCAGTGACAACACAGATACGCAGTATTTT
>TRBJ2-2|few|-|TRBV28
CASSSTGINTGELFF
TGTGCCAGCAGCTCTACAGGGATAAACACCGGGGAGCTGTTTTTT
>TRBJ2-7|-|TRBD2|TRBV7-2
CASSLLSGSASSYEQYF
TGTGCCAGCAGCTTGCTTAGCGGGAGCGCAAGCTCCTACGAGCAGTACTTC
>TRBJ2-1|-|-|TRBV20-1
CSAIFGVEQFF
TGCAGTGCCATATTCGGGGTTGAGCAGTTCTTC
>TRBJ2-1|few|TRBD2|TRBV7-2
CASSLALAGNYNEQFF
TGTGCCAGCAGCTTAGCTTTAGCGGGGAATTACAATGAGCAGTTCTTC
>TRBJ2-5|few|TRBD2|TRBV29-1
CSVVGLAGGRETQYF
TGCAGCGTTGTTGGGCTAGCGGGAGGGCGAGAGACCCAGTACTTC
>TRBJ2-7|few|TRBD2|TRBV28
CASTPSRGDSGSVSYEQYF
TGTGCCAGCACTCCCTCGAGGGGGGATAGCGGGAGCGTTTCCTACGAGCAGTACTTC
>TRBJ2-2|few|-|TRBV5-4
CASSLWGRPSGELFF
TGTGCCAGCAGCTTGTGGGGCAGGCCCTCCGGGGAGCTGTTTTTT
>TRBJ1-2|-|-|TRBV4-3
CASSPIAGTHGRYGYTF
TGCGCCAGCAGCCCCATAGCCGGGACTCATGGCCGCTATGGCTACACCTTC
>TRBJ1-4|-|-|TRBV2
CASSEGRGGEKLFF
TGTGCCAGCAGTGAGGGCAGGGGCGGCGAAAAACTGTTTTTT
>TRBJ1-2|few|-|TRBV6-6
CASSYWGYTF
TGTGCCAGCAGTTACTGGGGCTACACCTTC
>TRBJ2-7|few|TRBD2|TRBV6-5
CASRVAGEFYEQYF
TGTGCCAGCAGGGTAGCGGGAGAGTTCTACGAGCAGTACTTC
>TRBJ2-5|-|TRBD1|TRBV7-9
CASSLADRGPETQYF
TGTGCCAGCAGCTTAGCAGACAGGGGACCAGAGACCCAGTACTTC
>TRBJ2-1|-|TRBD2|TRBV9
CASSILAGGYNEQFF
TGTGCCAGCAGCATATTAGCGGGAGGGTACAATGAGCAGTTCTTC
>TRBJ2-7|few|-|TRBV28
CASSGGSTGYYEQYF
TGTGCCAGCAGTGGGGGTTCCACCGGCTACTACGAGCAGTACTTC
>TRBJ2-1|few|TRBD2|TRBV27
CASFRLAGPRSSYNEQFF
TGTGCCAGCTTTCGACTAGCGGGACCCCGGAGCTCCTACAATGAGCAGTTCTTC
>TRBJ2-7|-|-|TRBV7-9
CASSLGAYEQYF
TGTGCCAGCAGCTTAGGGGCTTACGAGCAGTACTTC